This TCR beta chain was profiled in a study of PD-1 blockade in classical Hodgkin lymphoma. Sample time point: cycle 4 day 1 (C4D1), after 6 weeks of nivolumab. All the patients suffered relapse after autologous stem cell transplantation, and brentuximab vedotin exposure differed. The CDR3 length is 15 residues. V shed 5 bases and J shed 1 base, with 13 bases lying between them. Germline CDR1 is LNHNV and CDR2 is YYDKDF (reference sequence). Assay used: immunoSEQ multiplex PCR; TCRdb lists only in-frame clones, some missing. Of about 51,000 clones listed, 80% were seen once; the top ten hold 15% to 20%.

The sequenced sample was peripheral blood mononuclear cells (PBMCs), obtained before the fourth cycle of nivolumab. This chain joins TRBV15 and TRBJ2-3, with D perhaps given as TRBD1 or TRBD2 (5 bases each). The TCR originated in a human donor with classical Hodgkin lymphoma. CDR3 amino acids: CATSSTRDRTDTQYF. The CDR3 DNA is TGTGCCACCAGCTCTACGAGGGACCGCACAGATACGCAGTATTTT.